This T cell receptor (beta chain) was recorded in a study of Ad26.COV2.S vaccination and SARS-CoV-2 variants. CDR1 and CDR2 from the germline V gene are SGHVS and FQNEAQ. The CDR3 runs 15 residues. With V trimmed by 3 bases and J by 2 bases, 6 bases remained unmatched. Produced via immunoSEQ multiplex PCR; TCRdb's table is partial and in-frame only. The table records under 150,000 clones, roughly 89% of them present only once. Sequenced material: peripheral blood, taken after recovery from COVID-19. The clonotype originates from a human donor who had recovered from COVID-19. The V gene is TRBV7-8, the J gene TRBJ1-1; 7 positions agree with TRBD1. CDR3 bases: TGTGCCAGCAGCTTCCTCGGGACAGTAAACACTGAAGCTTTCTTT. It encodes CASSFLGTVNTEAFF.